These T cell receptor beta chains were read from a single sample in a study of graft-versus-host responses after intestinal transplantation. Their antigen targets remain unknown. Sequenced by immunoSEQ multiplex PCR; TCRdb stores in-frame clones only, minus some. The sample consists of tens of thousands of clones, around 82% of them appearing once. The material sequenced was unstimulated CD4+ T cells sorted from spleen or lymph node cells, taken before transplant. Receptor source: a human donor who was the organ donor for an intestinal transplant. Each CDR3 is given with its conserved first and last residue. A D gene is named only where the DNA matches it firmly. The size field is filled for only some rows; it gives once, few, many or a size class.

clone_size	j_call	d_call	v_call	cdr3_nt	cdr3_aa
.	TRBJ1-4	.	TRBV28	TGTGCCAGCAGTGTTACGGGACACCTTACCCTTAATGAAAAACTGTTTTTT	CASSVTGHLTLNEKLFF
.	TRBJ2-5	TRBD1	TRBV6-6	TGTGCCAGCAGTTACGTGGGACAGGGACCGTACTTC	CASSYVGQGPYF
.	TRBJ1-2	.	TRBV10-3	TGTGCCATCAGAGGACAGATCTTCTATGGCTACACCTTC	CAIRGQIFYGYTF
once	TRBJ2-2	.	TRBV7-9	TGTGCCAGCAGCTTAAGGGCCCAAGACAGGAGCCGTGGGGAGCTGTTTTTT	CASSLRAQDRSRGELFF
.	TRBJ2-3	TRBD2	TRBV5-6	TGTGCCAGCACCTCCCACGAGCGGGGCCTCACAGATACGCAGTATTTT	CASTSHERGLTDTQYF
.	TRBJ2-1	TRBD2	TRBV27	TGTGCCAGCAGTGCCGGGACTAGCGGGGGCCCCCCGCCCCAGTTCTTC	CASSAGTSGGPPPQFF
once	TRBJ2-1	TRBD2	TRBV4-2	TGTGCCAGCAGCCAAGCGGGGGGGCCGAGTGAGCAGTTCTTC	CASSQAGGPSEQFF
.	TRBJ1-2	.	TRBV2	TGTGCCAGCAGTGGACAGAATGTCTATGGCTACACCTTC	CASSGQNVYGYTF
.	TRBJ1-1	.	TRBV19	TGTGCCAGTAGTCCGGGAGTAGGAGCCGTCACTGAAGCTTTCTTT	CASSPGVGAVTEAFF
.	TRBJ1-2	.	TRBV7-2	TGTGCCAGCAGCTACTACGGAACAGGGTCCCATGGCTACACCTTC	CASSYYGTGSHGYTF
.	TRBJ2-1	TRBD1	TRBV28	TGTGCCAGCAGTGCCGGGACACAGGGGTATGAGCAGTTCTTC	CASSAGTQGYEQFF
.	TRBJ1-2	.	TRBV20-1	TGCAGTGCTACACAGTTCTATGGCTACACCTTC	CSATQFYGYTF
.	TRBJ1-2	.	TRBV7-2	TGTGCCAGCAGCTCGGGAAAAACAGGGAGACTGGGTGGCTACACCTTC	CASSSGKTGRLGGYTF
.	TRBJ2-5	TRBD2	TRBV6-6	TGTGCCACTGGACTAGCGAGCCAAGAGACCCAGTACTTC	CATGLASQETQYF
.	TRBJ1-6	TRBD1	TRBV28	TGTGCCACCAAGAACGACAGGGTCTCCTATAATTCACCCCTCCACTTT	CATKNDRVSYNSPLHF
.	TRBJ1-6	TRBD1	TRBV5-5	TGTGCCAGCAGCATATGGACAGGGGCCATCACCAATTCACCCCTCCACTTT	CASSIWTGAITNSPLHF
.	TRBJ1-5	.	TRBV10-3	TGTGCCATCAGTGACCAGGTTAGCAATCAGCCCCAGCATTTT	CAISDQVSNQPQHF
.	TRBJ1-2	TRBD1	TRBV2	TGTGCCAGCGGCGGGACAGAAAGGAGTGGCTACACCTTC	CASGGTERSGYTF
.	TRBJ1-1	.	TRBV20-1	TGCAGTGGACAGATGAACACTGAAGCTTTCTTT	CSGQMNTEAFF
.	TRBJ2-5	.	TRBV6-6	TGTGCCAGCAGTTATGGGTGGGGCCCACAAGAGACCCAGTACTTC	CASSYGWGPQETQYF
once	TRBJ2-1	.	TRBV10-3	TGTGCCATCGCGGACAGAGTTTCGGGGAATGAGCAGTTCTTC	CAIADRVSGNEQFF
.	TRBJ2-1	TRBD2	TRBV4-3	TGCGCCAGCAGCCAAGATTCGAGGGGACTAGGGGGACTTGAGCAGTTCTTC	CASSQDSRGLGGLEQFF
.	TRBJ2-5	.	TRBV15	TGTGCCACCAGCAGAGATCGTTCGTTAGCAGCTTACCAAGAGACCCAGTACTTC	CATSRDRSLAAYQETQYF
.	TRBJ2-1	.	TRBV5-1	TGCGCCAGCAGCTTGGGGCTGAACAATGAGCAGTTCTTC	CASSLGLNNEQFF
.	TRBJ2-5	TRBD2	TRBV5-6	TGTGCCAGCAGCTTTGGTCCCTCTAGCGGGGGGGCCGCAGAGACCCAGTACTTC	CASSFGPSSGGAAETQYF
.	TRBJ1-6	.	TRBV7-9	TGTGCCAGCAGCCCCTCGGGGTCACCCCTCCACTTT	CASSPSGSPLHF
.	TRBJ1-2	TRBD1	TRBV10-3	TGTGCCATCTTCGGACAGGGCCTCTATGGCTACACCTTC	CAIFGQGLYGYTF
.	TRBJ2-2	.	TRBV5-1	TGCGCCAGCAGCAGGGGGGGGGCGAACACCGGGGAGCTGTTTTTT	CASSRGGANTGELFF
.	TRBJ2-5	.	TRBV7-8	TGTGCCAGCAGCTCTACAAGGGGGTCCCAAGAGACCCAGTACTTC	CASSSTRGSQETQYF
.	TRBJ1-2	.	TRBV29-1	TGCAGCGTTGGTGAGTGGTTAAATGGCTACACCTTC	CSVGEWLNGYTF
.	TRBJ1-5	TRBD1	TRBV7-9	TGTGCCAGCAGCTTCACAGGGGATCAGCCCCAGCATTTT	CASSFTGDQPQHF
.	TRBJ2-1	TRBD1	TRBV5-8	TGTGCCAGCAGCTTGGCCCCCGGGACAGCTGATTACAATGAGCAGTTCTTC	CASSLAPGTADYNEQFF
once	TRBJ1-2	TRBD1	TRBV15	TGTGCCTCCGGGGACAGGGGGCGAACCAACTATGGCTACACCTTC	CASGDRGRTNYGYTF
.	TRBJ1-2	.	TRBV7-2	TGTGCCAGCAGCTTCAGTCCCGGGGGCTACACCTTC	CASSFSPGGYTF
.	TRBJ1-5	TRBD1	TRBV6-5	TGTGCCAGCAGCCGGACAGGCGATAATCAGCCCCAGCATTTT	CASSRTGDNQPQHF
.	TRBJ1-2	.	TRBV11-2	TGTGCCAGCAGCTTAGGGGCCCTGGATGGCTACACCTTC	CASSLGALDGYTF
once	TRBJ2-4	.	TRBV11-2	TGTGCCAGCAGCTTAGCCACAGGTCTAGCCAAAAACATTCAGTACTTC	CASSLATGLAKNIQYF
.	TRBJ1-1	.	TRBV6-5	TGTGCCAGCAGTTACTCGCCGGGGGTAGGTGCTTTCTTT	CASSYSPGVGAFF
.	TRBJ2-5	TRBD1	TRBV7-2	TGTGCCAGCAGCTCCGGGACAGTTTTTAGGGAGACCCAGTACTTC	CASSSGTVFRETQYF
.	TRBJ1-1	.	TRBV28	TGTGCCAGTGGGAGGGGGGACACTGAAGCTTTCTTT	CASGRGDTEAFF
.	TRBJ2-3	TRBD2	TRBV2	TGTGCCAGCACAGAGCGGGGGGCAGATACGCAGTATTTT	CASTERGADTQYF
.	TRBJ2-3	TRBD1	TRBV6-6	TGTGCCAGCAGCCGGGGACAGCTCACAGATACGCAGTATTTT	CASSRGQLTDTQYF
.	TRBJ1-2	.	TRBV5-5	TGTGCCAGCAGCTTCGGGAACTATGGCTACACCTTC	CASSFGNYGYTF
.	TRBJ1-5	.	TRBV6-5	TGTGCCAGCAGTTACTCGCCACAGACGCTACCCCAGCATTTT	CASSYSPQTLPQHF
.	TRBJ2-2	TRBD2	TRBV7-2	TGTGCCAGCAGCTTAGCGCCCCCCCGACTAGCGGGGGGCACCGGGGAGCTGTTTTTT	CASSLAPPRLAGGTGELFF
.	TRBJ1-5	.	TRBV7-9	TGTGCCAGCAGCCAGGGCGAGAATCAGCCCCAGCATTTT	CASSQGENQPQHF
.	TRBJ1-4	.	TRBV6-1	TGTGCCAGCAGTGAAGGCCCCTCGTCAGGTGAAAAACTGTTTTTT	CASSEGPSSGEKLFF
once	TRBJ1-2	TRBD1	TRBV7-2	TGTGCCAGCAGTTCGAGGACAGGGGCGTACTATGGCTACACCTTC	CASSSRTGAYYGYTF
.	TRBJ2-5	TRBD2	TRBV2	TGTGCCAGCAGTGAGTTTGGGCTAGCGGGGGAGACCCAGTACTTC	CASSEFGLAGETQYF
.	TRBJ1-2	.	TRBV29-1	TGCAGCGTTGGGGAGGATGGCTACACCTTC	CSVGEDGYTF
.	TRBJ2-2	TRBD2	TRBV6-1	TGTGCCAGCATGTGGACTAGCGGCATCACCGGGGAGCTGTTTTTT	CASMWTSGITGELFF
.	TRBJ1-2	.	TRBV6-5	TGTGCCAGCAGGCAAGCATATGGCTACACCTTC	CASRQAYGYTF
few	TRBJ1-3	.	TRBV18	TGTGCCAGCTCACCATTCGGGGACACTGGAAACACCATATATTTT	CASSPFGDTGNTIYF
.	TRBJ1-2	TRBD1	TRBV7-8	TGTGCCAGCAGCTTAGCGGGACAGCTTTATGGCTACACCTTC	CASSLAGQLYGYTF
.	TRBJ1-5	TRBD1	TRBV7-2	TGTGCCAGCAGTCCTACAGGGGGCGCGGGGCAGCCCCAGCATTTT	CASSPTGGAGQPQHF
.	TRBJ2-3	TRBD2	TRBV5-1	TGCGCCAGCAGCCCGGATGGACTAGCGAGGAGAGATACGCAGTATTTT	CASSPDGLARRDTQYF
.	TRBJ2-2	.	TRBV19	TGTGCCAGTAGTATGTTGGCAGGGAACACCGGGGAGCTGTTTTTT	CASSMLAGNTGELFF
.	TRBJ2-1	.	TRBV9	TGTGCCAGCAGCGGGACTGGGGTCCCCGGCCGGGAGCAGTTCTTC	CASSGTGVPGREQFF
once	TRBJ2-1	.	TRBV15	TGTGCCACCAGCAGAGAAAGGGACATGTTTGAGCAGTTCTTC	CATSRERDMFEQFF